This is a list of T cell receptor beta chains from one sample in a study of cytomegalovirus exposure and HLA in healthy donors. Some clones are missing from TCRdb's copy, which holds only in-frame ones; the method was immunoSEQ multiplex PCR. The table includes about 130,000 clones, roughly 78% detected once. The sequenced material came from PBMCs. Receptors originate from a man aged 25 to 40 in good health and CMV-seronegative. CDR3s include the opening cysteine and the closing phenylalanine or tryptophan. A D gene is named only where the DNA matches it firmly. Size is stated for part of the rows, as once, few or many counts, or as a class when the clone is expanded.

NA	NA	TRBV6-1	TRBJ1-4	CSRDTKWVF	TGTAGCCGGGATACCAAATGGGTTTTT
NA	NA	TRBV9	TRBJ1-4	CASSFGAGREKLFF	TGTGCCAGCAGCTTTGGGGCAGGGCGGGAAAAACTGTTTTTT
TRBD1	NA	TRBV28	TRBJ2-3	CASSRDRGYMATDTQYF	TGTGCCAGCAGCAGGGACAGGGGATATATGGCCACAGATACGCAGTATTTT
TRBD1	few	TRBV19	TRBJ1-1	CASRQGEGNTEAFF	TGTGCCAGTAGACAGGGGGAAGGGAACACTGAAGCTTTCTTT
TRBD1	NA	TRBV5-4	TRBJ2-7	CASAQGDSSYEQYF	TGTGCCAGCGCCCAGGGGGACAGCTCCTACGAGCAGTACTTC
NA	NA	TRBV7-2	TRBJ2-7	CASSPRDISYEQYF	TGTGCCAGCAGCCCCCGGGACATCTCCTACGAGCAGTACTTC
TRBD1	NA	TRBV5-4	TRBJ1-2	CASSPRTGIGYGYTF	TGTGCCAGCAGCCCCCGGACAGGGATCGGCTATGGCTACACCTTC
TRBD1	NA	TRBV11-2	TRBJ1-2	CASSPGQGGYGYTF	TGTGCCAGCAGCCCGGGACAGGGGGGCTATGGCTACACCTTC
TRBD2	NA	TRBV7-3	TRBJ2-7	CASSLTLAGDGDEQYF	TGTGCCAGCAGCTTAACGTTAGCGGGGGATGGCGACGAGCAGTACTTC
NA	once	TRBV6-5	TRBJ2-1	CASRLDRHRDEQFF	TGTGCCAGCAGATTGGACAGACATCGTGATGAGCAGTTCTTC
NA	NA	TRBV7-3	TRBJ2-1	CASSSHPAGSIEQFF	TGTGCCAGCAGCTCCCACCCTGCGGGGAGCATTGAGCAGTTCTTC
TRBD2	NA	TRBV27	TRBJ2-3	CASSLSPWRGTDTQYF	TGTGCCAGCAGTTTATCCCCCTGGCGGGGGACAGATACGCAGTATTTT
NA	NA	TRBV7-9	TRBJ1-3	CASSSDSLSGNTIYF	TGTGCCAGCAGCTCGGACAGCCTCTCTGGAAACACCATATATTTT
TRBD1	NA	TRBV5-6	TRBJ1-1	CASSRVWTGGRNTEAFF	TGTGCCAGCAGCCGAGTGTGGACAGGGGGCCGGAACACTGAAGCTTTCTTT
NA	NA	TRBV6-1	TRBJ2-7	CASAQGTPYEQYF	TGTGCCAGCGCCCAGGGAACCCCCTACGAGCAGTACTTC
TRBD2	NA	TRBV10-3	TRBJ2-4	CAISESKLAGGYLAKNIQYF	TGTGCCATCAGTGAGTCTAAACTAGCGGGGGGGTATCTAGCCAAAAACATTCAGTACTTC
NA	NA	TRBV7-2	TRBJ2-1	CASIGGASLINEQFF	TGTGCCAGCATTGGGGGGGCATCTCTGATTAATGAGCAGTTCTTC
TRBD1	NA	TRBV5-8	TRBJ2-7	CASSLGQGVYKQYF	TGTGCCAGCAGCTTGGGACAGGGCGTCTACAAGCAGTACTTC